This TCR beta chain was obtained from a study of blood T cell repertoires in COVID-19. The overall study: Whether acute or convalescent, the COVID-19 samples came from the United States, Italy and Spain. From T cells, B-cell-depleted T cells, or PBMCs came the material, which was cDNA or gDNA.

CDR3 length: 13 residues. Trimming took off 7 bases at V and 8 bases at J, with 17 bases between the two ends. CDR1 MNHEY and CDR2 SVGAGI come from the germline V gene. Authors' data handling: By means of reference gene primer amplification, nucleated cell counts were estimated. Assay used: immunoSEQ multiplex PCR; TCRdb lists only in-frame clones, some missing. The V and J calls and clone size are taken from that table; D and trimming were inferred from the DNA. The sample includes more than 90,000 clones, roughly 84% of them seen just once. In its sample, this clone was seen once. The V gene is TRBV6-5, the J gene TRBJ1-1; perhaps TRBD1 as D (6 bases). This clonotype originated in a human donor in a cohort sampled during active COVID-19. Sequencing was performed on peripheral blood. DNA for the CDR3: TGTGCCAGCACTTTTGCCCCACAGGGCGAAGCTTTCTTT. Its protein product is CASTFAPQGEAFF.